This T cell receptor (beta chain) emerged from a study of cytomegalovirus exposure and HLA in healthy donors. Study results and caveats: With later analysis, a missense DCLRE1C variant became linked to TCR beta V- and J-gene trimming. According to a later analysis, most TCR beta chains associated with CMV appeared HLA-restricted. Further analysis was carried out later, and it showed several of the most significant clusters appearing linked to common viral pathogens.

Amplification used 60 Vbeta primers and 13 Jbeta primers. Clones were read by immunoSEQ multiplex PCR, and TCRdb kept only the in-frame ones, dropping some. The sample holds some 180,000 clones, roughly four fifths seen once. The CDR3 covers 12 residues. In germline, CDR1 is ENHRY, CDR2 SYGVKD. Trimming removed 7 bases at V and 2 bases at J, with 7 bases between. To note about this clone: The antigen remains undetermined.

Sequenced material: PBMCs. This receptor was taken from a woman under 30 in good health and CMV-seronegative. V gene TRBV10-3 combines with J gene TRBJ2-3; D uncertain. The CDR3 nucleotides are TGTGCCATCAATGGCCCCACAGATACGCAGTATTTT. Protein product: CAINGPTDTQYF.